A selection of T cell receptor beta chains follows, all from one sample in a study of control samples from healthy donors and cancer patients. Profiling relied on immunoSEQ multiplex PCR, and the TCRdb table lists in-frame clones only, not all of them. The sample includes 150,000 or so clones, around 94% of them seen just once. What was sequenced was PBMCs. The receptors were sampled from a man aged 55 to 70 with colorectal cancer. CDR3s include the opening cysteine and the closing phenylalanine or tryptophan. A D gene is named only where the DNA matches it firmly. Clone size appears in some rows only: once, few, many, or a class for an expanded clone.

cdr3_nt | cdr3_aa | d_call | clone_size | j_call | v_call | cdr3_length
TGCGCCAGCAGCCAAGATCGGTTAGATACGCAGTATTTT | CASSQDRLDTQYF | . | . | TRBJ2-3 | TRBV4-3 | 13
TGTGCCAGCAGGAGCGGGACGCCAGGAAACACCATATATTTT | CASRSGTPGNTIYF | . | . | TRBJ1-3 | TRBV6-5 | 14
TGTGCCAGTAGTTCGCGGGGGGCCACTGAAGCTTTCTTT | CASSSRGATEAFF | . | . | TRBJ1-1 | TRBV19 | 13
TGTGCCAGCTCCCCGGAGGGACTTCGGGGCTACACCTTC | CASSPEGLRGYTF | . | . | TRBJ1-2 | TRBV18 | 13
TGTGCCAGCAGCTCGACAGGGACTGGAAACACCATATATTTT | CASSSTGTGNTIYF | TRBD1 | . | TRBJ1-3 | TRBV13 | 14
TGTGCCAGCAGTGACAGGGTGTTTACTAATGAAAAACTGTTTTTT | CASSDRVFTNEKLFF | . | . | TRBJ1-4 | TRBV25-1 | 15
TGTGCCACCAGTGAGGGGGGTCGAGAGACCCAGTACTTC | CATSEGGRETQYF | . | . | TRBJ2-5 | TRBV24-1 | 13
TGTGCCAGCAGTTACTCGGCGGGGGCCGGCCAAGAGACCCAGTACTTC | CASSYSAGAGQETQYF | . | . | TRBJ2-5 | TRBV6-5 | 16
TGTGCCAGCAGTTACTCGAGATCGGGACAGGGTGGAAAACTGTTTTTT | CASSYSRSGQGGKLFF | TRBD1 | . | TRBJ1-4 | TRBV6-5 | 16
TGTGCCAGCAGCTCCAGCGGGGGGGCTGGGGGAGAGACCCAGTACTTC | CASSSSGGAGGETQYF | TRBD2 | . | TRBJ2-5 | TRBV5-4 | 16
TGTGCCATCAGTGGCCCGGGACTAGCAGATACGCAGTATTTT | CAISGPGLADTQYF | TRBD2 | . | TRBJ2-3 | TRBV10-3 | 14
TGTGCCAGCACCTGGGACAGGGCAGGCGAAAAACTGTTTTTT | CASTWDRAGEKLFF | TRBD1 | once | TRBJ1-4 | TRBV5-4 | 14
TGTGCCAGCACGGGCGGGGGGAACTACAATGAGCAGTTCTTC | CASTGGGNYNEQFF | TRBD2 | . | TRBJ2-1 | TRBV2 | 14
TGTGCCAGCAGTGATCAGTTTGGCAGCTCTGGAAACACCATATATTTT | CASSDQFGSSGNTIYF | . | . | TRBJ1-3 | TRBV6-1 | 16
TGTGCCAGCAGCTTGGGGGGCCGCGGGGGCTCAACCTACGAGCAGTACTTC | CASSLGGRGGSTYEQYF | . | once | TRBJ2-7 | TRBV5-4 | 17
TGCAGCGGCCGGGAGAACACTGAAGCTTTCTTT | CSGRENTEAFF | . | . | TRBJ1-1 | TRBV29-1 | 11
TGCGCCAGCAGCTTAACCCAGACAGGGGTCACTGAAGCTTTCTTT | CASSLTQTGVTEAFF | TRBD1 | . | TRBJ1-1 | TRBV5-1 | 15
TGTGCCAGCAGTGAAGCGGGGCCGGGTTTAGGCAAAAACATTCAGTACTTC | CASSEAGPGLGKNIQYF | . | . | TRBJ2-4 | TRBV6-1 | 17
TGTGCCAGCAGCATGCGACAGGGGGGCTACGAGCAGTACTTC | CASSMRQGGYEQYF | TRBD1 | few | TRBJ2-7 | TRBV9 | 14
TGTGCCAGCAGTTACTCGTACTCCCAAGAGACCCAGTACTTC | CASSYSYSQETQYF | . | once | TRBJ2-5 | TRBV6-5 | 14
TGCGCCAGCAGCCGCAGCGGGGGAACTAACAATGAGCAGTTCTTC | CASSRSGGTNNEQFF | TRBD2 | . | TRBJ2-1 | TRBV5-1 | 15
TGCGCCAGCAGCTTGGCCGTCGGCAGGGGAGTCGGCGGCTACACCTTC | CASSLAVGRGVGGYTF | . | . | TRBJ1-2 | TRBV5-1 | 16
TGTGCCAGCAGCTCAGGACAGAAAGAGACCCAGTACTTC | CASSSGQKETQYF | . | . | TRBJ2-5 | TRBV11-2 | 13
TGTGCCAGCAGTTACTCGCGGGGGGTCCGTTCCTACGAGCAGTACTTC | CASSYSRGVRSYEQYF | TRBD2 | . | TRBJ2-7 | TRBV6-5 | 16
TGTGCCAGCAGCGCGACGACTGAGGGACCCCACGAGCAGTACTTC | CASSATTEGPHEQYF | . | . | TRBJ2-7 | TRBV9 | 15
TGCAGCGTTGAAGATGACGGCGGGAACACTGAAGCTTTCTTT | CSVEDDGGNTEAFF | . | . | TRBJ1-1 | TRBV29-1 | 14
TGTGCCAGCAGCCAAGATTCCGAACTCGCTGGACCTCTCAATGAGCAGTTCTTC | CASSQDSELAGPLNEQFF | . | . | TRBJ2-1 | TRBV3-1/TRBV3-2 | 18
TGTGCCAGCATCCCCATAGTAGCTGAAGCTTTCTTT | CASIPIVAEAFF | . | . | TRBJ1-1 | TRBV7-9 | 12
TGTGCCAGCAGTGAAGGGCGGGGACCGACCTATGGCTACACCTTC | CASSEGRGPTYGYTF | . | once | TRBJ1-2 | TRBV2 | 15
TGTGCCAGCAGCCGTCGCGATGAGCAGTTCTTC | CASSRRDEQFF | . | . | TRBJ2-1 | TRBV12-3/TRBV12-4 | 11
TGTGCCAGCAGCCAAGATCCGGGCAGCTCTAACTATGGCTACACCTTC | CASSQDPGSSNYGYTF | . | . | TRBJ1-2 | TRBV4-2 | 16
TGTGCCAGCAGCTTAGCAGCAGGGCTGAATCAGCCCCAGCATTTT | CASSLAAGLNQPQHF | . | . | TRBJ1-5 | TRBV7-9 | 15
TGCGCCAGCAGCCAAGGTACCCGGGGCAATGAGCAGTTCTTC | CASSQGTRGNEQFF | . | . | TRBJ2-1 | TRBV4-3 | 14
TGTGCCACCAGGGAGGAACCCAAGCACGAGCAGTACTTC | CATREEPKHEQYF | . | once | TRBJ2-7 | TRBV15 | 13
TGCGCCAGCAGCCAATCGACAGGGGGTAATGAAAAACTGTTTTTT | CASSQSTGGNEKLFF | TRBD1 | . | TRBJ1-4 | TRBV4-1 | 15
TGTGCCAGCAGCCAAGTAGCGGATCCCTCCTACAATGAGCAGTTCTTC | CASSQVADPSYNEQFF | . | . | TRBJ2-1 | TRBV14 | 16
TGTGCCAGCAGCTTACTCAACTGGCAGGCGAGTCCAAAACTGTTTTTT | CASSLLNWQASPKLFF | . | . | TRBJ1-4 | TRBV7-2 | 16
TGTGCCAGCAGCCCTCTGACAGGCTACGAGCAGTACTTC | CASSPLTGYEQYF | . | . | TRBJ2-7 | TRBV7-9 | 13
TGTGCCAGCAGCTTGGCCCCAGGGTACTATAATTCACCCCTCCACTTT | CASSLAPGYYNSPLHF | . | . | TRBJ1-6 | TRBV11-2 | 16
TGTGCCAGCAGCCATCAAAGGGACACTGAAGCTTTCTTT | CASSHQRDTEAFF | . | . | TRBJ1-1 | TRBV7-2 | 13
TGTGCCAGCAGTGAATCCTTGACTAGCGGGGCCTACGAGCAGTACTTC | CASSESLTSGAYEQYF | TRBD2 | . | TRBJ2-7 | TRBV25-1 | 16
TGTGCCAGCAGTTTTTTGACTAGCGGGGGGAGGAGCTCCTACAATGAGCAGTTCTTC | CASSFLTSGGRSSYNEQFF | TRBD2 | . | TRBJ2-1 | TRBV27 | 19
TGTGCCAGCAGCCAAACTGACAATGAGCAGTTCTTC | CASSQTDNEQFF | . | . | TRBJ2-1 | TRBV3-1/TRBV3-2 | 12
TGTGCCAGCAGCCAGCCCGTGGCCACCGGGGAGCTGTTTTTT | CASSQPVATGELFF | . | . | TRBJ2-2 | TRBV3-1/TRBV3-2 | 14
TGCGCCAGCAGTGAGGGCACAGATACGCAGTATTTT | CASSEGTDTQYF | . | . | TRBJ2-3 | TRBV10-2 | 12
TGTGCCAGCAGTGAATACAGTCTAGCGGGGAGCCAAGAGACCCAGTACTTC | CASSEYSLAGSQETQYF | TRBD2 | . | TRBJ2-5 | TRBV25-1 | 17
TGCAGCGTTGGTGCGTCTGGGGGGGGATCCTACGAGCAGTACTTC | CSVGASGGGSYEQYF | TRBD2 | once | TRBJ2-7 | TRBV29-1 | 15
TGTGCCAGTAGTCTAACGGGAGCGGGGGGACCTATGTCCTTTTCAGATACGCAGTATTTT | CASSLTGAGGPMSFSDTQYF | TRBD2 | . | TRBJ2-3 | TRBV19 | 20
TGTGCCAGCAGCCAAGAGGGCACTGAAGCTTTCTTT | CASSQEGTEAFF | . | few | TRBJ1-1 | TRBV3-1/TRBV3-2 | 12
TGTGCCAGCAGCTCGGCAGGGGTCGACACTGAAGCTTTCTTT | CASSSAGVDTEAFF | . | . | TRBJ1-1 | TRBV6-5 | 14